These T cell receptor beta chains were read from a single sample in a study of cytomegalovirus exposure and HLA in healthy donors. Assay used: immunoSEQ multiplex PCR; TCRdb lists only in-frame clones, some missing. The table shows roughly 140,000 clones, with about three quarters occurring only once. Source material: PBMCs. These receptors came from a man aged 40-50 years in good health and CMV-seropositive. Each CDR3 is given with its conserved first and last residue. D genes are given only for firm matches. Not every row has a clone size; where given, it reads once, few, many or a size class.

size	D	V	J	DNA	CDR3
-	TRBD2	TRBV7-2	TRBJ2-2	TGTGCCAGCAGCTTTAGCGGGAGGGCTGACGGGGAGCTGTTTTTT	CASSFSGRADGELFF
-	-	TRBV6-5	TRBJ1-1	TGTGCCAGCAGTTACGGGCCTGAAGCTTTCTTT	CASSYGPEAFF
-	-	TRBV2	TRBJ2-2	TGTGCCAGCATACCGAAGACTCGAAACACCGGGGAGCTGTTTTTT	CASIPKTRNTGELFF
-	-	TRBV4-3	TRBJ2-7	TGCGCCAGCAGCCAAGCGCGACAGGGACTCGAGCAGTACTTC	CASSQARQGLEQYF
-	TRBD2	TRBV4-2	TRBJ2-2	TGTGCCAGCAGCCAAGATCCTGGCGGGAGTATCGGCACCGGGGAGCTGTTTTTT	CASSQDPGGSIGTGELFF
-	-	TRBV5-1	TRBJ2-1	TGCGCCAGCAGCTTGGCCGGGGGACGTACCTACAATGAGCAGTTCTTC	CASSLAGGRTYNEQFF
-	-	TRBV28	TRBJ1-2	TGTGCCAGCAGTACCGGACACACTAACTATGGCTACACCTTC	CASSTGHTNYGYTF
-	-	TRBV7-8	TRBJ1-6	TGTGCCAGCAGCCCAATGATGAGGGCCACCTATAATTCACCCCTCCACTTT	CASSPMMRATYNSPLHF
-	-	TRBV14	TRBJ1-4	TGTGCCAGCAGCCAACCGGGACACGTTGGTGAAAAACTGTTTTTT	CASSQPGHVGEKLFF
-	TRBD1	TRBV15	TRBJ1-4	TGTGCCACCAGCCGTGGGGTTGGGACAGGGAGCCTTGCAACTAATGAAAAACTGTTTTTT	CATSRGVGTGSLATNEKLFF
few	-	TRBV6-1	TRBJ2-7	TGTGCCATCAGTGAGTCAGGGAACGTCGGCTACGAGCAGTACTTC	CAISESGNVGYEQYF
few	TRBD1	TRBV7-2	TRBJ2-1	TGTGCCAGCAGCTTCCGACAGGGTACATACAATGAGCAGTTCTTC	CASSFRQGTYNEQFF
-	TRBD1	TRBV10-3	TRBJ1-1	TGTGCCATCTGCCCAGGGGGGAACACTGAAGCTTTCTTT	CAICPGGNTEAFF
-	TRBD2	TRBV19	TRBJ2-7	TGTGCCAGTAGTCCCGGGACTAGCGGAACTGGCGAGCAGTACTTC	CASSPGTSGTGEQYF
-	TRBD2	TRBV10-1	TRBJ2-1	TGCGCCAGCAGTGGGTCTAGCGGGGGGATGGGGGATGAGCAGTTCTTC	CASSGSSGGMGDEQFF
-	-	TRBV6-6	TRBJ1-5	TGTGCCAGCAGTTACTCGACTCGGGGGTCTCAGCCCCAGCATTTT	CASSYSTRGSQPQHF
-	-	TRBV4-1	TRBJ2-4	TGCGCCAGCAGCCAAGATGGGGAGGCAGCTCTAGCCAAAAACATTCAGTACTTC	CASSQDGEAALAKNIQYF
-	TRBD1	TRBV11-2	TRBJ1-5	TGTGCCAGCAGCTTAGACAGGGGGATTCAGCCCCAGCATTTT	CASSLDRGIQPQHF
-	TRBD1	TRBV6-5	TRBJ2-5	TGTGCCAGCAGTTACGACAGGGAAGAGACCCAGTACTTC	CASSYDREETQYF
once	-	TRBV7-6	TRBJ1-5	TGTGCCAGCAGCTTAGCGCAGGGAAGCAATCAGCCCCAGCATTTT	CASSLAQGSNQPQHF
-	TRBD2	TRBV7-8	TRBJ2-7	TGTGCCAGCAGCCTAACCCAGACTAGCGGGCGTCTCTACGAGCAGTACTTC	CASSLTQTSGRLYEQYF
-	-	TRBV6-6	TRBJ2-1	TGTGCCAGCAGCCCTAGCGCAGCGTACAATGAGCAGTTCTTC	CASSPSAAYNEQFF
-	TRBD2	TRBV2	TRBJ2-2	TGTGCCAGCACCCTAGCGGGGAGATCTGTAACCGGGGAGCTGTTTTTT	CASTLAGRSVTGELFF
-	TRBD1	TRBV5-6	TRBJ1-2	TGTGCCAGCAGCTTGGGACAGGGTGGTGGCTACACCTTC	CASSLGQGGGYTF
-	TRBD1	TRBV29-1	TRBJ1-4	TGCAGCGTTACAAACAGGGGGACTAATGAAAAACTGTTTTTT	CSVTNRGTNEKLFF
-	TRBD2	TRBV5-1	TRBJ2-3	TGCGCCAGCAGCTTGGAGACTAGCGGGGTTGGGACAGATACGCAGTATTTT	CASSLETSGVGTDTQYF
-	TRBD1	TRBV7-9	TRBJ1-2	TGTGCCAGCAGCTTGATGGACAGGGAATATGGCTACACCTTC	CASSLMDREYGYTF
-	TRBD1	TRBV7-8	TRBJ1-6	TGTGCCAGCAGCTTCCGGGACAGGGGTTCACCCCTCCACTTT	CASSFRDRGSPLHF
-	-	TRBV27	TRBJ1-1	TGTGCCAGCAGTTTAGGTGCCCGGTTGGCGGGCACTGAAGCTTTCTTT	CASSLGARLAGTEAFF
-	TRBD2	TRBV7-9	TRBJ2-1	TGTGCCAGCAGCTTAGTAGGTGGGACTAGCGGATCACAGTTCTTC	CASSLVGGTSGSQFF
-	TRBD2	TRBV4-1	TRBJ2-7	TGCGCCAGCAGCCAAGTTTCGAGCGGGAGGGCCCTTGGAACCTACGAGCAGTACTTC	CASSQVSSGRALGTYEQYF
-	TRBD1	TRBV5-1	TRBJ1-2	TGCGCCAGCAGCCCTCCGGGACAGGGATTAGGCTACACCTTC	CASSPPGQGLGYTF
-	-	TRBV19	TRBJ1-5	TGTGCCAGTAACCCAAATTCGGCAGGGTGGGCGGACAATCAGCCCCAGCATTTT	CASNPNSAGWADNQPQHF
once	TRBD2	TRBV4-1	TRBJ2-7	TGCGCCAGCAGCCAAGATCATACTAGCGGGAGGGCCAAAGACTACGAGCAGTACTTC	CASSQDHTSGRAKDYEQYF
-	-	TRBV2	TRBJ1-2	TGTGCCAGCAGTGAAAAGACTCCGTATGGCTACACCTTC	CASSEKTPYGYTF
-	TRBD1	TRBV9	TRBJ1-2	TGTGCCAGCAGCGCGACAGGGGATGGCTACACCTTC	CASSATGDGYTF
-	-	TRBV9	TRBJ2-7	TGTGCCAGCAGCGCCAATGACTGGTTGTACTTC	CASSANDWLYF
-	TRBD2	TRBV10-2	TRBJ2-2	TGCGCCAGCAGTGGGTTCGGGGGGGCGGACACCGGGGAGCTGTTTTTT	CASSGFGGADTGELFF
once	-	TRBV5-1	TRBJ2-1	TGCGCCAGCAGCCCGGGGATTGAGCAGTTCTTC	CASSPGIEQFF
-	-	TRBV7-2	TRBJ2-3	TGTGCCAGCATCACTTACCCGGGCACAGATACGCAGTATTTT	CASITYPGTDTQYF
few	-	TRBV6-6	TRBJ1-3	TGTGCCAGCAGTTTCGGCGGCGGAAACACCATATATTTT	CASSFGGGNTIYF
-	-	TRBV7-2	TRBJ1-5	TGTGCCAGCAGCCCCCCCCCGGGAGCCCAGCATTTT	CASSPPPGAQHF
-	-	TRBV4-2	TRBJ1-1	TGTGCCAGCAGCCAAGATTGGGGGCAAAAGGGGAAAGCTTTCTTT	CASSQDWGQKGKAFF
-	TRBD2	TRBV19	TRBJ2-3	TGTGCCAGTAGTATAGGGGAGGGACTTCCCACAGATACGCAGTATTTT	CASSIGEGLPTDTQYF
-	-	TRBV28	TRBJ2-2	-	CASSFLAGVNTGELFF
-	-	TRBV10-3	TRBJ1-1	TGTGCCGCCCAGGGGATTGGGGTAACTGAAGCTTTCTTT	CAAQGIGVTEAFF
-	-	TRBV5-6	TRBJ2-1	TGTGCCAGCAGCTTTTTAACAACCCCTGATGATGAGCAGTTCTTC	CASSFLTTPDDEQFF
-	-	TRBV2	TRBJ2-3	TGTGCCAGCGGCTCAGGGTCAGATACGCAGTATTTT	CASGSGSDTQYF
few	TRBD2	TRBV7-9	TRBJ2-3	TGTGCCAGCAGCCCGGGACTAGCGGGGGCCCGCACAGATACGCAGTATTTT	CASSPGLAGARTDTQYF
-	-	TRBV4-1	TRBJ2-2	TGCGCCAGCAGCCAAGGGCTAGCTGGTGACACCGGGGAGCTGTTTTTT	CASSQGLAGDTGELFF
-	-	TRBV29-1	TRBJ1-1	TGCAGCGTGGCGCTAAGGAGAGACACTGAAGCTTTCTTT	CSVALRRDTEAFF
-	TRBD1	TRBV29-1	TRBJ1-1	TGCAGCGTTGAAGATTCGAGGACAGGGGGCGTGAACACTGAAGCTTTCTTT	CSVEDSRTGGVNTEAFF
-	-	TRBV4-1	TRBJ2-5	TGCGCCAGCAGCCAAGAGAGCGCGGGAAAAGAGACCCAGTACTTC	CASSQESAGKETQYF